This TCR beta chain came from a study of cytomegalovirus exposure and HLA in healthy donors. Findings and limits, study-wide: A few CMV-associated chains proved CMV antigen-specific in vitro. Within the 120 or so validation repertoires, first-cohort TCR clusters tended to co-occur, according to a later analysis.

This clone was seen a few times. No antigen is known for it. The sample holds other DNA sequences that translate to the same CDR3. TCRdb keeps only in-frame clones here, not all; method: immunoSEQ multiplex PCR. Here the sample spans approximately 150,000 clones, around nine tenths being singletons. V lost 3 bases to trimming and J lost 7 bases; unmatched junction nucleotides: 2. Germline V gives CDR1 GTSNPN, CDR2 SVGIG (reference sequence). There are 13 residues in the CDR3. The sequence was obtained from a woman in her twenties or thirties in good health and CMV-seronegative. The gene calls are TRBV30 and TRBJ2-1; 11 bases align to TRBD2. Sequencing input: PBMCs. The CDR3 DNA sequence: TGTGCCTGGAGAACTAGCGGGGGTAATGAGCAGTTCTTC. It codes for CAWRTSGGNEQFF.